Below, 22 T cell receptor beta chains from the same sample are listed, as sequenced in a study of blood T cell repertoires in COVID-19 (dated by TCRdb to about 2020). Libraries were made using the immunoSEQ multiplex PCR assay. As stored in TCRdb, this immuneACCESS dataset retains in-frame rearrangements with V and J assigned. A fraction of the clones does not appear; measured against another copy, unresolved V genes explain less than half of the discrepancy, and the remainder lacks a known reason. The sample yields hundreds of thousands of clones; 87% were counted once. The ten largest clones represent around 2.1% of the sample. The sequenced material came from peripheral blood. Source of these receptors: a man in his late teens or twenties with active or convalescent COVID-19.

The chain combines TRBV4-1 with TRBJ1-2, with D possibly matching TRBD1 (6 bases). The germline V gene has CDR1 MGHRA and CDR2 YSYEKL. The CDR3 spans 15 residues. V gave up 2 bases and J gave up 3 bases, with 13 bases separating them. The CDR3 DNA reads TGCGCCAGCAGCCAAACACAGGGCACGGACTATGGCTACACCTTC. Translating gives CASSQTQGTDYGYTF.

This clone showed up just once. The chain carries TRBV27 and TRBJ1-6, with TRBD1 matching 12 bases. The CDR3 consists of 14 residues. Looked up from germline, CDR1 is MNHEY and CDR2 is SMNVEV (reference sequence). V lost 7 bases, J lost 10 bases, and 5 bases stayed unmatched. The CDR3: CASKTGTGGSPLHF. The CDR3 DNA reads TGTGCCAGCAAAACCGGGACAGGGGGCTCACCCCTCCACTTT.

V is TRBV6-4 and J is TRBJ2-2; D call uncertain. This CDR3 region has 13 residues. Germline V gives CDR1 MRHNA, CDR2 SNTAGT. The ends were cut back, 3 bases at V and 6 bases at J, with 8 bases in the middle. The CDR3, as DNA: TGTGCCAGCAGTGAATCCGAGGCCGGGGAGCTGTTTTTT. It codes for CASSESEAGELFF.

This chain links TRBV21-1 with TRBJ2-5; the D call in the table, TRBD2, was not verified against the DNA. TRBV21-1 is flagged as a pseudogene. The CDR3 has 16 amino acids. CDR3 residues: CASSKAPRGLLETQYF. CDR3 nucleotides: TGTGCCAGCAGCAAAGCGCCCCGGGGACTATTAGAGACCCAGTACTTC.

This sequence joins TRBV28 and TRBJ1-5, with TRBD1 as a possible D gene (6 bases). CDR1 is MDHEN, CDR2 SYDVKM, per germline. This CDR3 region has 13 residues. V was shortened by 6 bases and J by 4 bases, with 10 bases between the two germline ends. This chain's CDR3 is CASSRQVNQPQHF. CDR3 DNA sequence: TGTGCCAGCAGCAGACAGGTGAATCAGCCCCAGCATTTT.

The chain uses TRBV6-5 and TRBJ1-1, with TRBD1 as a possible D gene (5 bases). The V gene's germline CDR1 is MNHEY and CDR2 SVGAGI. The CDR3 is made up of 14 amino acids. Between the trimmed V and J ends, which lost 7 bases and 5 bases, there was a span of 17 bases. The CDR3 reads CASIAPGGETEAFF. DNA of the CDR3: TGTGCCAGCATCGCACCGGGGGGGGAAACTGAAGCTTTCTTT.

This clone was counted once. This rearrangement joins TRBV15 to TRBJ2-7, with 12 nucleotides matching TRBD1. The junction had 6 bases not matched to a gene; V was cut back by 5 bases and J by 4 bases. CDR1 and CDR2 (germline): LNHNV, YYDKDF (reference sequence). The CDR3 has 15 amino acids. As DNA, the CDR3 is TGTGCCACCAGCGGAGGGACAGGGGGCAAATACGAGCAGTACTTC. Translating gives CATSGGTGGKYEQYF.

V is TRBV2 and J is TRBJ1-1, with D possibly matching TRBD1 (6 bases). V lost 10 bases, J lost 5 bases, and 17 bases lay in between. Per the germline V gene, CDR1 is SNHLY and CDR2 is FYNNEI. This CDR3 has 13 residues. CDR3 amino acids: CANKFDRQTEAFF. As DNA, the CDR3 is TGTGCCAACAAATTCGACAGGCAAACTGAAGCTTTCTTT.

The chain carries TRBV27 and TRBJ1-5; 9 positions match TRBD1. V shed 6 bases and J 5 bases; nucleotides not matched to a gene: 8. Germline-derived CDR1 and CDR2 are MNHEY and SMNVEV (reference sequence). The CDR3 is 15 amino acids. The CDR3 sequence: CASRGRTGVDQPQHF. The DNA of the CDR3 is TGTGCCAGCAGGGGACGGACAGGGGTCGATCAGCCCCAGCATTTT.

The V and J genes are TRBV7-9 and TRBJ2-1, with 8 bases fitting TRBD2. Unmatched junction bases numbered 5, after V lost 3 bases and J lost 7 bases. The germline V gene has CDR1 SEHNR and CDR2 FQNEAQ (reference sequence). CDR3 length equals 14 residues. CDR3: CASSFGGVDNEQFF. DNA for the CDR3: TGTGCCAGCAGCTTCGGGGGGGTTGATAATGAGCAGTTCTTC.

The rearrangement joins TRBV28 to TRBJ2-3; possibly TRBD2 for D (5 bases). The germline V and J ends were trimmed by 6 bases and 5 bases, with 15 bases remaining between them. Looked up from germline, CDR1 is MDHEN and CDR2 is SYDVKM. CDR3 length: 14 residues. The CDR3 here is CASSFPGIVDTQYF. In nucleotides, the CDR3 is TGTGCCAGCAGCTTCCCGGGAATTGTAGATACGCAGTATTTT.

The J gene is TRBJ1-1, the V gene TRBV7-3; possible D gene TRBD1, 5 bases. The CDR3 totals 13 residues. CDR1 is SGHTA, CDR2 FQGTGA, per germline. The germline V and J ends were trimmed by 3 bases and 5 bases, with 10 bases remaining between them. CDR3: CASSFIGGTEAFF. Here the CDR3 DNA reads TGTGCCAGCAGCTTTATCGGGGGAACTGAAGCTTTCTTT. Full variable domain (outside the CDR3, taken from reference TRBV7-3 and TRBJ1-1): GAGVSQTPSNKVTEKGKYVELRCDPISGHTALYWYRQSLGQGPEFLIYFQGTGAADDSGLPNDRFFAVRPEGSVSTLKIQRTERGDSAVYLCASSFIGGTEAFFGQGTRLTVV.

The CDR3 sequence: CASSGPGQVVSYNSPLHF. The CDR3, as DNA: TGTGCCAGCAGTGGACCGGGACAGGTGGTCTCCTATAATTCACCCCTCCACTTT. The chain is built from TRBV25-1 and TRBJ1-6, with 8 positions matching TRBD1. Germline lookup yields CDR1 MGHDK and CDR2 SYGVNS. J gave up 0 bases and V 4 bases, and 8 bases lay outside the gene matches. CDR3 size: 18 residues.

The chain links TRBV5-1 to TRBJ1-4; 9 positions match TRBD1. V shed 0 bases, J shed 7 bases, and the junction held 10 bases outside the gene matches. Germline CDR1 SGHRS, CDR2 YFSETQ. This CDR3 is built from 17 residues. CDR3 loop: CASSLAFTGGSREKLFF. CDR3 DNA: TGCGCCAGCAGCTTGGCCTTTACAGGGGGCTCTCGTGAAAAACTGTTTTTT.

The chain joins TRBV7-2 to TRBJ1-5, with a tentative D call TRBD1 (6 bases). Germline-derived CDR1 and CDR2 are SGHTA and FQGNSA. Deletions cut 2 bases from V and 6 bases from J, with 17 bases between. This CDR3 has 16 residues. The CDR3 sequence is CASSLQLTTGTQPQHF. The DNA of the CDR3 is TGTGCCAGCAGCTTACAATTAACGACAGGTACTCAGCCCCAGCATTTT. Supplemented by reference TRBV7-2 and TRBJ1-5, the full variable domain reads GAGVSQSPSNKVTEKGKDVELRCDPISGHTALYWYRQSLGQGLEFLIYFQGNSAPDKSGLPSDRFSAERTGGSVSTLTIQRTQQEDSAVYLCASSLQLTTGTQPQHFGDGTRLSIL.

The rearrangement links TRBV21-1 to TRBJ1-5; TRBD1 is taken as the D call from the table, unchecked against the DNA. TRBV21-1 is noted as a pseudogene. The CDR3 contains 16 residues. The CDR3: CASSKEGQGARQPQHF. For the CDR3, the DNA is TGTGCCAGCAGCAAAGAGGGCCAGGGGGCACGTCAGCCCCAGCATTTT.

The chain has TRBV6-1 and TRBJ2-7, with a weak D call TRBD1 (6 bases). The CDR3 runs 15 residues. V was cut by 1 base and J by 4 bases, with 14 bases left in between. Germline V gives CDR1 MNHNS, CDR2 SASEGT. CDR3 bases: TGTGCCAGCAGTGAAGATGGGGGCACCCTATACGAGCAGTACTTC. Translating it yields CASSEDGGTLYEQYF.

This sequence joins TRBV6-6 and TRBJ1-4, with D hard to call. CDR1 and CDR2 (germline): MNHNY, SVGAGI (reference sequence). The CDR3 is made up of 15 amino acids. Trimming took 4 bases from V and 0 from J, leaving 9 bases between them. The CDR3 loop reads CASSFAGATNEKLFF. DNA of the CDR3: TGTGCCAGCAGTTTCGCCGGAGCAACTAATGAAAAACTGTTTTTT.

The rearrangement joins TRBV5-1 to TRBJ2-6, with D perhaps matching TRBD1 (6 bases). Germline CDR1 SGHRS, CDR2 YFSETQ. Trimming shortened V by 2 bases and J by 1 base, and 16 bases separated the two germline ends. The CDR3 is 18 residues long. The CDR3 reads CASSFGGGPGSGANVLTF. In nucleotides, the CDR3 is TGCGCCAGCAGCTTTGGGGGCGGGCCAGGGTCTGGGGCCAACGTCCTGACTTTC.

The CDR3 DNA reads TGTGCCAGCAGCAACGGACTAGAGGCGAACACCGGGGAGCTGTTTTTT. The encoded protein is CASSNGLEANTGELFF. The gene calls are TRBV3-1 (or the pseudogene TRBV3-2) and TRBJ2-2, with TRBD2 matching over 7 bases. There are 16 residues in the CDR3. The germline V gene has CDR1 LGHDT and CDR2 YNNKEL (reference sequence). After removal of 5 bases from V and 0 bases from J, the junction contained 6 bases not matched to a gene.

V and J are TRBV7-6 and TRBJ2-3; TRBD1 matches at 7 bases. The CDR3 consists of 15 residues. Germline V gene lookup returns CDR1 SGHVS and CDR2 FNYEAQ. V trimming: 5 bases; J trimming: 2 bases; junction bases outside the gene matches: 7. CDR3 DNA sequence: TGTGCCAGCAGCCCACGGACAGGACTCACAGATACGCAGTATTTT. It specifies CASSPRTGLTDTQYF.

This chain joins TRBV7-9 and TRBJ2-3; 11 nucleotides line up with TRBD2. V dropped 5 bases and J dropped 2; count of bases not matched to a gene: 6. The CDR3 is 16 residues long. CDR1 SEHNR and CDR2 FQNEAQ come from the germline V gene (reference sequence). CDR3 amino acids: CASSPRLAGFTDTQYF. The DNA of the CDR3 is TGTGCCAGCAGCCCTCGACTAGCGGGGTTCACAGATACGCAGTATTTT.